This note documents a single T cell receptor (beta chain) sequence. The antigen is undetermined. The data belong to a study of T cell responses to AZD1222 COVID-19 vaccine. General study points: Repertoire sampling occurred only after the peak T cell response. CD4 TCRs linked to vaccination spanned spike, dominating at 160-218 and 743-854. With two AZD1222 doses given, Spike-specific TCR breadth and depth both rose.

Only in-frame clones appear in the TCRdb table, and some are missing; sequencing was by immunoSEQ multiplex PCR. The table has some 110,000 clones, 75% to 90% seen once. Germline V CDR1 and CDR2: SQVTM, ANQGSEA. This CDR3 contains 15 residues. V gave up 8 bases and J gave up 2 bases; unmatched junction bases: 7. The sequenced sample was peripheral blood, obtained on day 0 of AZD1222 vaccination. The receptor was isolated from an adult in good health. This sequence joins TRBV29-1 and TRBJ2-6; 9 bases are a match to TRBD1. The CDR3 loop reads CSIRDRDTGANVLTF. The CDR3 DNA reads as TGCAGCATCCGGGACAGGGATACTGGGGCCAACGTCCTGACTTTC.